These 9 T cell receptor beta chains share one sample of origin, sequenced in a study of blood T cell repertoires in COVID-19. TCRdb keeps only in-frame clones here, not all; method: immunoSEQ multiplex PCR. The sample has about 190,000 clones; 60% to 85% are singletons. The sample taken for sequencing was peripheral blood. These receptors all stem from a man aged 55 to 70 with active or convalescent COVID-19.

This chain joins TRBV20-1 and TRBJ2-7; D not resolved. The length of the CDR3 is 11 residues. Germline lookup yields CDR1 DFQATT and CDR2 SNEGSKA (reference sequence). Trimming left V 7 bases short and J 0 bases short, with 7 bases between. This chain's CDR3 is CSVPTSYEQYF. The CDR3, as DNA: TGCAGTGTGCCTACCTCCTACGAGCAGTACTTC.

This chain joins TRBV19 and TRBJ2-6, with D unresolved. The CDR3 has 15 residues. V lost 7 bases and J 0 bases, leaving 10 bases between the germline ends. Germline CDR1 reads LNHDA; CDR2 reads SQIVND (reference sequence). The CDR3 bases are TGTGCCAGTACGAACTTTCGCTCTGGGGCCAACGTCCTGACTTTC. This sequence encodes CASTNFRSGANVLTF.

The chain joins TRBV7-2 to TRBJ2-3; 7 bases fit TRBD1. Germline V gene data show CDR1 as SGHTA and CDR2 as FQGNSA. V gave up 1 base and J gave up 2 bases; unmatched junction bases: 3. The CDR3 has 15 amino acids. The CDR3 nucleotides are TGTGCCAGCAGCTTAGACAGGGGCTTCACAGATACGCAGTATTTT. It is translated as CASSLDRGFTDTQYF.

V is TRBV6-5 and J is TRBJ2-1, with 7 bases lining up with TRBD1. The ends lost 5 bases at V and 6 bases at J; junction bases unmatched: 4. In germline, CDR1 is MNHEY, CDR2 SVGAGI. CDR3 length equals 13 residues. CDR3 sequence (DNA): TGTGCCAGCAGTACCAGACAGGGCAATGAGCAGTTCTTC. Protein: CASSTRQGNEQFF.

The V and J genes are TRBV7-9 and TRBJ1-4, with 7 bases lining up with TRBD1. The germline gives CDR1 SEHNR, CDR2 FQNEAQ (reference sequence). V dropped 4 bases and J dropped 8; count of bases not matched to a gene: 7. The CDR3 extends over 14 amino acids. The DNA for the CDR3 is TGTGCCAGCAGCTCGACAGGGAAGGACGAAAAACTGTTTTTT. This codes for CASSSTGKDEKLFF.

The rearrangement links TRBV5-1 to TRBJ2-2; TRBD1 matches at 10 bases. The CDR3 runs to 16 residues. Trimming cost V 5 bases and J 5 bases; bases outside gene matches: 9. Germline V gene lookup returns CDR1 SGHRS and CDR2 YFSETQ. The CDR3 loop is CASRAPGQGKTGELFF. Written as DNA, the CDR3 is TGCGCCAGCAGGGCCCCGGGACAGGGGAAAACCGGGGAGCTGTTTTTT.

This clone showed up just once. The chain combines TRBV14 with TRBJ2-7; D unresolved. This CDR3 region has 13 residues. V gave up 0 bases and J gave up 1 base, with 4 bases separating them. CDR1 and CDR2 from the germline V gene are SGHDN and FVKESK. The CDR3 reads CASSQDRSYEQYF. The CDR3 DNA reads TGTGCCAGCAGCCAAGATCGGTCCTACGAGCAGTACTTC. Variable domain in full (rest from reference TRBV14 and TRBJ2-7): EAGVTQFPSHSVIEKGQTVTLRCDPISGHDNLYWYRRVMGKEIKFLLHFVKESKQDESGMPNNRFLAERTGGTYSTLKVQPAELEDSGVYFCASSQDRSYEQYFGPGTRLTVT.

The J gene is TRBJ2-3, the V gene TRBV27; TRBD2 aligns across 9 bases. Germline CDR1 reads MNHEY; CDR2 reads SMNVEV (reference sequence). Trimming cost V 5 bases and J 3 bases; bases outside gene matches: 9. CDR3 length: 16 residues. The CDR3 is CASSQKSGRRTDTQYF. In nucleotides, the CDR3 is TGTGCCAGCAGTCAAAAGAGCGGGAGGAGGACAGATACGCAGTATTTT.

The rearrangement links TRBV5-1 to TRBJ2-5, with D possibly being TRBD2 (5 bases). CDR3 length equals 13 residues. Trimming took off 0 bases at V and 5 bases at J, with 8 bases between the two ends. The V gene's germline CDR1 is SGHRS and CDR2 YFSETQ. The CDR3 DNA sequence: TGCGCCAGCAGCTTGGGGACTCAGGAGACCCAGTACTTC. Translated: CASSLGTQETQYF.